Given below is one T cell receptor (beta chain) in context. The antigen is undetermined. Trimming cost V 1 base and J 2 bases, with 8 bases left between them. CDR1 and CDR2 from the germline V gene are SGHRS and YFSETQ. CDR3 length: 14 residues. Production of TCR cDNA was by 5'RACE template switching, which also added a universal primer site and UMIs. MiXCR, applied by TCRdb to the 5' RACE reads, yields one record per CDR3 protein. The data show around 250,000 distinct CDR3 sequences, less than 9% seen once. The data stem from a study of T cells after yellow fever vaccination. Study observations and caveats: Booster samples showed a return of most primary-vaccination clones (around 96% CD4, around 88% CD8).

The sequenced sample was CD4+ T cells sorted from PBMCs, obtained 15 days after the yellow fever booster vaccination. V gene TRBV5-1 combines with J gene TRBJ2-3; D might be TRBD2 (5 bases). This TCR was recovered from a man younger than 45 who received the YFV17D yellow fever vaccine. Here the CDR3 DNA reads TGCGCCAGCAGCTTGCAAGCGGTCACAGATACGCAGTATTTT. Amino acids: CASSLQAVTDTQYF.